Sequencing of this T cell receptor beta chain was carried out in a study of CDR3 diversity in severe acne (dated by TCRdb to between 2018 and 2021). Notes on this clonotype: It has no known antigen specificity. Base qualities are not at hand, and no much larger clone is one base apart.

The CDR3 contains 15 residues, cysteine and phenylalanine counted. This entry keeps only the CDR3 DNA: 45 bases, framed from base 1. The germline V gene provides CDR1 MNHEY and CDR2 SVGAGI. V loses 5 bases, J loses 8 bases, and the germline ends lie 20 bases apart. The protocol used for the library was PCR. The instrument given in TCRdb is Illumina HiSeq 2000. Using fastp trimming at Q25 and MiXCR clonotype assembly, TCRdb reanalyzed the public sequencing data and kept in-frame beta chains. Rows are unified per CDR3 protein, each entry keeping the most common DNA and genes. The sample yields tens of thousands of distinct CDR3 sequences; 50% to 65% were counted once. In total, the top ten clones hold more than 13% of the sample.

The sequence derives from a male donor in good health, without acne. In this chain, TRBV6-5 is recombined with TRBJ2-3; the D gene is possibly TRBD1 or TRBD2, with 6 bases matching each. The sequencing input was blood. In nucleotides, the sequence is TGTGCCAGCAGTGAGGTCCCGGGGGCGTCCCCTACGCAGTATTTT. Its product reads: CASSEVPGASPTQYF.